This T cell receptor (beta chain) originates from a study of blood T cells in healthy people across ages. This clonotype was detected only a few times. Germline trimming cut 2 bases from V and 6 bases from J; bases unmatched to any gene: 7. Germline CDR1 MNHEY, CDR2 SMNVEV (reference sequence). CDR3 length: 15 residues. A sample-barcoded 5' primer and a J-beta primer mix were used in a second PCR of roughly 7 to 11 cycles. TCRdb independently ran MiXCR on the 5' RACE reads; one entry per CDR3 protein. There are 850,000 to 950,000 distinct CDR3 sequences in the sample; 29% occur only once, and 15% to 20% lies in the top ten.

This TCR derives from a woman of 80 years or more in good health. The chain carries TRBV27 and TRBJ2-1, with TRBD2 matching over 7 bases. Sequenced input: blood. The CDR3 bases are TGTGCCAGCAGTTTAATCGGACTAGTGGGCAATGAGCAGTTCTTC. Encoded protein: CASSLIGLVGNEQFF.